This T cell receptor (beta chain) was sequenced during a study of OX40 agonist ivuxolimab in advanced cancers. Study-wide context: Of the patients, three showed partial responses, one with hepatocellular carcinoma and two with cutaneous melanoma. Study-wide results and caveats: Clones of CD4+ and CD8+ blood T cells grew by week 6 at doses of 0.1 to 3.0 mg/kg.

CDR3 size: 11 residues. Germline CDR1 and CDR2: SGHVS and FQNEAQ. V was pared by 11 bases and J by 5 bases, with 12 bases between. This table comes from immunoSEQ multiplex PCR, and its TCRdb copy is limited to in-frame clones, with some not included. The sample has 80,000 to 100,000 clones; just over 90% are singletons. For this clone: Its target is unknown.

The origin of this receptor is an adult with an advanced solid tumor such as melanoma, head and neck, liver or kidney cancer. The chain joins TRBV7-8 to TRBJ2-5; tentative D call: TRBD2 (6 bases). Sequences were derived from CD4+ or CD8+ T cells sorted from blood, sampled in a trial of the OX40 agonist ivuxolimab. The CDR3 sequence is CASKRGETQYF. In DNA, the CDR3 is TGTGCCTCAAAACGGGGGGAGACCCAGTACTTC.